The 20 T cell receptor beta chains presented below share a single source sample, sequenced in a study of CD8 T cells in Susac syndrome. With random hexamers, reverse transcription was performed on roughly 0.45 to 1 ug of RNA. TCRdb re-derived calls from the immunoSEQ multiplex PCR reads in MiXCR, one entry per CDR3 protein. This table has approximately 190,000 distinct CDR3 sequences, approximately 95% appearing once. The material sequenced was CD8+ T cells from PBMCs. The receptor set was obtained from a human donor with Susac syndrome.

This clonotype was seen a single time. The chain links TRBV5-1 to TRBJ2-5; the D is unclear. V lost 1 base, J lost 1 base, and 8 bases lay in between. The CDR3 spans 14 residues. Germline V CDR1 and CDR2: SGHRS, YFSETQ. CDR3 DNA: TGCGCCAGCAGCTTGTACGGGCTCCAAGAGACCCAGTACTTC. This encodes CASSLYGLQETQYF.

The V and J genes are TRBV19 and TRBJ2-1; 11 positions agree with TRBD2. The CDR3 extends over 18 amino acids. Germline V CDR1 and CDR2: LNHDA, SQIVND (reference sequence). Trimming removed 3 bases from V and 1 base from J; junction bases left unmatched: 8. The CDR3 bases are TGTGCCAGTAGTATTTCCCCGACTAGCGGGATTTCCTACAATGAGCAGTTCTTC. Translated, it gives CASSISPTSGISYNEQFF. Together with reference TRBV19 and TRBJ2-1, the CDR3 gives the full variable domain: DGGITQSPKYLFRKEGQNVTLSCEQNLNHDAMYWYRQDPGQGLRLIYYSQIVNDFQKGDIAEGYSVSREKKESFPLTVTSAQKNPTAFYLCASSISPTSGISYNEQFFGPGTRLTVL.

This chain links TRBV29-1 with TRBJ2-4, with a tentative D call TRBD1 (7 bases). The CDR3 sequence is 16 residues long. V shed 7 bases and J shed 0 bases, with 19 bases lying between them. The germline CDR1 and CDR2 sequences are SQVTM and ANQGSEA. In DNA, the CDR3 is TGCAGCGCCGCGGGACAGTCAAGCTTAGCCAAAAACATTCAGTACTTC. Amino acids: CSAAGQSSLAKNIQYF.

This clonotype was detected a few times. The gene calls are TRBV6-5 and TRBJ2-7, with 8 bases that match TRBD1. Germline values: CDR1 MNHEY, CDR2 SVGAGI. The CDR3 spans 12 residues. After removal of 4 bases from V and 5 bases from J, the junction contained 1 base not matched to a gene. The CDR3 DNA reads TGTGCCAGCAGTTTGGACAGGGACGAGCAGTACTTC. Translation: CASSLDRDEQYF.

This sequence joins TRBV5-4 and TRBJ1-1; D remains unclear. Germline V CDR1 and CDR2: SGHNT, YYREEE (reference sequence). This CDR3 spans 12 amino acids. The V gene lost 1 base and the J gene lost 7 bases, with 8 bases spanning the gap. The DNA for the CDR3 is TGTGCCAGCAGCTTGCGAGGGCTTGAAGCTTTCTTT. Residues: CASSLRGLEAFF.

The chain recombines TRBV20-1 with TRBJ2-7; a possible D gene is TRBD1 (5 bases). This CDR3 comprises 14 residues. Per the germline V gene, CDR1 is DFQATT and CDR2 is SNEGSKA (reference sequence). V dropped 3 bases and J dropped 2 bases, with 14 bases sitting between them. CDR3 in DNA: TGCAGTGCTAGGCTTGAGACAGAACCCTACGAGCAGTACTTC. This encodes CSARLETEPYEQYF.

This clonotype is a singleton in its sample. V is TRBV5-6 and J is TRBJ1-2; D is uncertain. Germline V lookup: CDR1 SGHDT, CDR2 YYEEEE. Trimming took off 0 bases at V and 8 bases at J, with 14 bases between the two ends. The CDR3 runs 14 residues. CDR3 sequence reads: CASSLETDPLGYTF. CDR3 DNA: TGTGCCAGCAGCTTGGAGACTGACCCTCTCGGCTACACCTTC.

J is TRBJ2-5 and V is TRBV9, with TRBD2 matching over 7 bases. J was trimmed by 1 base and V by 3 bases; bases with no gene match: 15. The CDR3 contains 18 residues. Germline V gene data show CDR1 as SGDLS and CDR2 as YYNGEE. The CDR3 DNA sequence: TGTGCCAGCAGCGCTCCACATCTAGCGGAGGGATTCCAAGAGACCCAGTACTTC. This encodes CASSAPHLAEGFQETQYF.

The gene calls are TRBV20-1 and TRBJ2-1; D ambiguous. This CDR3 is built from 13 residues. Germline values: CDR1 DFQATT, CDR2 SNEGSKA (reference sequence). V was pared by 5 bases and J by 2 bases, with 10 bases between. CDR3 protein: CSAPGWAYNEQFF. The CDR3 DNA is TGCAGTGCTCCCGGTTGGGCCTACAATGAGCAGTTCTTC.

The CDR3 nucleotides are TGTGCCACCAGAGCGGGGGTTTTAGATACGCAGTATTTT. Translating it yields CATRAGVLDTQYF. The J gene is TRBJ2-3, the V gene TRBV27, with 8 bases fitting TRBD2. The germline CDR1 and CDR2 sequences are MNHEY and SMNVEV (reference sequence). J was trimmed by 5 bases and V by 10 bases; bases with no gene match: 8. This CDR3 spans 13 amino acids.

V is TRBV5-6 and J is TRBJ1-4, with unresolved D. Germline CDR1 is SGHDT and CDR2 is YYEEEE. The V and J ends lost 0 bases and 4 bases respectively, with 7 bases between them. CDR3 length: 14 residues. DNA of the CDR3: TGTGCCAGCAGCTTGGACGGAAATAATGAAAAACTGTTTTTT. It translates to CASSLDGNNEKLFF.

This chain joins TRBV9 and TRBJ2-1, with D tentatively TRBD2 (5 bases). The CDR3 loop spans 16 amino acids. In germline, CDR1 is SGDLS, CDR2 YYNGEE. With 3 bases removed from V and 3 bases from J, the gap between germline ends came to 16 bases. In DNA form, the CDR3 reads TGTGCCAGCAGCGGACCCCCAGCGGAGCTCTACAATGAGCAGTTCTTC. It encodes CASSGPPAELYNEQFF.

The chain carries TRBV28 and TRBJ2-2, with unresolved D. Trimming removed 3 bases at V and 7 bases at J, with 12 bases between. The germline gives CDR1 MDHEN, CDR2 SYDVKM. The length of the CDR3 is 14 residues. Here the CDR3 DNA reads TGTGCCAGCAGTTTCATAAGGGAAGGCGGGGAGCTGTTTTTT. Its protein product is CASSFIREGGELFF. Together with reference TRBV28 and TRBJ2-2, the CDR3 gives the full variable domain: DVKVTQSSRYLVKRTGEKVFLECVQDMDHENMFWYRQDPGLGLRLIYFSYDVKMKEKGDIPEGYSVSREKKERFSLILESASTNQTSMYLCASSFIREGGELFFGEGSRLTVL.

The gene calls are TRBV12-3 or TRBV12-4 and TRBJ1-2; D ambiguous. Between the trimmed V and J ends, which lost 4 bases and 4 bases, there was a span of 10 bases. The CDR3 consists of 13 residues. The CDR3 protein is CASSSMTSYGYTF. In nucleotides, the CDR3 is TGTGCCAGCAGTTCGATGACAAGCTATGGCTACACCTTC.

The chain joins TRBV4-1 to TRBJ2-7; a possible D gene is TRBD2 (5 bases). The CDR3 loop spans 15 amino acids. V was pared by 1 base and J by 4 bases, with 14 bases between. The germline CDR1 and CDR2 sequences are MGHRA and YSYEKL. CDR3 sequence: CASSQVRGSSYEQYF. CDR3 coding DNA: TGCGCCAGCAGCCAAGTGCGAGGGAGTTCTTACGAGCAGTACTTC.

V gene TRBV9 combines with J gene TRBJ2-5; no reliable D call. There are 12 residues in the CDR3. V lost 3 bases to trimming and J lost 5 bases, with 8 bases between them. Per the germline V gene, CDR1 is SGDLS and CDR2 is YYNGEE. The CDR3 nucleotides read TGTGCCAGCAGCGCGCCCTTCGAGACCCAGTACTTC. Translating gives CASSAPFETQYF.

This clonotype was observed once. The CDR3 loop reads CASGLTQGPDNEQFF. CDR3 nucleotide sequence: TGTGCTAGTGGTTTGACGCAGGGGCCCGACAATGAGCAGTTCTTC. V usage is TRBV12-5 and J usage is TRBJ2-1; possible D gene TRBD1, 6 bases. This CDR3 is built from 15 residues. The germline gives CDR1 LGHNT, CDR2 FRNRAP. Trimming took 2 bases from V and 5 from J, leaving 13 bases between them.

The chain combines TRBV9 with TRBJ2-3; 7 bases map to TRBD2. V lost 3 bases to trimming and J lost 4 bases; unmatched junction nucleotides: 5. This CDR3 has 14 residues. Per germline, CDR1 SGDLS and CDR2 YYNGEE. Here the CDR3 DNA reads TGTGCCAGCAGCGCCTCCCGGGGGGCAGATACGCAGTATTTT. As protein: CASSASRGADTQYF.

This rearrangement joins TRBV5-1 to TRBJ2-6; TRBD1 might be the D (5 bases). This CDR3 spans 14 amino acids. CDR1 SGHRS and CDR2 YFSETQ come from the germline V gene. The V end was cut by 3 bases, the J end by 4 bases, with 8 bases between. CDR3 bases: TGCGCCAGCAGCTCAGGGCCCGGGGCCAACGTCCTGACTTTC. Translation: CASSSGPGANVLTF. The whole variable domain, filled in from reference TRBV5-1 and TRBJ2-6, reads KAGVTQTPRYLIKTRGQQVTLSCSPISGHRSVSWYQQTPGQGLQFLFEYFSETQRNKGNFPGRFSGRQFSNSRSEMNVSTLELGDSALYLCASSSGPGANVLTFGAGSRLTVL.

The chain combines TRBV11-2 with TRBJ1-3; no definite D call. The germline V gene has CDR1 SGHAT and CDR2 FQNNGV. Trimming took off 0 bases at V and 0 bases at J, with 15 bases between the two ends. There are 18 residues in the CDR3. As DNA, the CDR3 is TGTGCCAGCAGCTTAGACATCACTTCCGAGTTCTCTGGAAACACCATATATTTT. Translated, it gives CASSLDITSEFSGNTIYF.